The 17 T cell receptor beta chains below were found in one sample sequenced in a study of T-cell reconstitution after alpha-beta-depleted transplantation in children. Library preparation (for TCRbeta) was performed with unique molecular identifiers. MiXCR, applied by TCRdb to the PCR reads, yields one record per CDR3 protein. The sample has approximately 300,000 distinct CDR3 sequences, 9.5% to 13% seen once. The sequences come from peripheral blood, collected 180 days after TCRalphabeta/CD19-depleted stem cell transplant. The source of these receptors is a male patient aged 2-9 years who had a stem cell transplant for chronic granulomatous disease, so the T cells may come from the graft donor.

This clonotype has at least ten counts. The rearrangement joins TRBV12-3 or TRBV12-4 to TRBJ1-5, with 7 nucleotides matching TRBD1. The CDR3 runs to 14 residues. Unmatched junction bases numbered 5, after V lost 3 bases and J lost 6 bases. The DNA for the CDR3 is TGTGCCAGCAGTTTCACAGGGGCTCCTCAGCCCCAGCATTTT. Its translation is CASSFTGAPQPQHF.

V is TRBV7-9 and J is TRBJ1-5; 10 positions agree with TRBD1. The trim removed 1 base at V and 3 bases at J, leaving 6 bases unmatched. This CDR3 spans 17 amino acids. The germline gives CDR1 SEHNR, CDR2 FQNEAQ (reference sequence). The CDR3 DNA reads as TGTGCCAGCAGCTTAGTTAGACAGGGGGCGGTCAATCAGCCCCAGCATTTT. Its translation is CASSLVRQGAVNQPQHF.

This clonotype was seen at least ten times. The CDR3 DNA sequence: TGTGCCATCAGTGAGACCGGACTAGCGGGAGCTGGGGAGCTGTTTTTT. Translated: CAISETGLAGAGELFF. The chain combines TRBV10-3 with TRBJ2-2, with 13 bases that match TRBD2. The CDR3 runs 16 residues. Germline CDR1 reads ENHRY; CDR2 reads SYGVKD. V shed 2 bases and J 8 bases; nucleotides not matched to a gene: 5.

This clonotype was counted many times. V is TRBV12-3 or TRBV12-4 and J is TRBJ2-7; D not certain. The length of the CDR3 is 15 residues. With 3 bases removed from V and 0 bases from J, the gap between germline ends came to 12 bases. CDR3 loop: CASSFRVKSSYEQYF. The CDR3 region has the DNA TGTGCCAGCAGTTTTCGTGTTAAAAGCTCCTACGAGCAGTACTTC.

In its sample, this clonotype was seen many times. This chain connects TRBV5-1 to TRBJ2-7, with D possibly matching TRBD1 (6 bases). The CDR3 totals 14 residues. Looked up from germline, CDR1 is SGHRS and CDR2 is YFSETQ. The V end lost 4 bases, the J end lost 2 bases, and 13 bases lay between the germline ends. The CDR3 sequence: CASSPRQDPYEQYF. As DNA, the CDR3 is TGCGCCAGCAGCCCCAGACAGGATCCCTACGAGCAGTACTTC.

For this clonotype: A much larger clonotype is one base distant, so this may be a read error. The conserved closing phenylalanine or tryptophan is absent in this CDR3, likely reflecting a read error. This chain uses TRBV18 with TRBJ2-5; D perhaps matches TRBD2 (5 bases). V gave up 6 bases and J gave up 4 bases, with 9 bases separating them. Germline CDR1 and CDR2: KGHSH and LQKENI. This CDR3 has 12 amino acids. CDR3 sequence (DNA): TGTGCCAGCTCGGGAGCTGGAGAGACCCAGTACATC. Its protein is CASSGAGETQYI.

This clonotype was recorded many times. This chain uses TRBV6-5 with TRBJ1-5, with D perhaps TRBD1 (5 bases). This CDR3 region has 16 residues. Germline lookup yields CDR1 MNHEY and CDR2 SVGAGI. With 5 bases removed from V and 6 bases from J, the gap between germline ends came to 20 bases. This CDR3 is CASSHWRDHGGQPQHF. DNA for the CDR3: TGTGCCAGCAGTCACTGGAGGGACCACGGCGGTCAGCCCCAGCATTTT.

The chain joins TRBV7-3 to TRBJ2-5; tentative D call: TRBD2 (6 bases). V was pared by 5 bases and J by 4 bases, with 11 bases between. This CDR3 spans 13 amino acids. Germline lookup yields CDR1 SGHTA and CDR2 FQGTGA. The CDR3 sequence is CASSPLGGETQYF. DNA of the CDR3: TGTGCCAGCAGCCCACTCGGGGGAGAGACCCAGTACTTC.

At least ten counts were recorded for this clonotype. DNA of the CDR3: TGTGCCAGCAGTTTAAATTCTGGGCGGATGGGAGAGACCCAGTACTTC. Protein sequence: CASSLNSGRMGETQYF. This chain connects TRBV12-3 or TRBV12-4 to TRBJ2-5; unclear D gene. The CDR3 is 16 amino acids. V was pared by 2 bases and J by 4 bases, with 17 bases between.

Ten or more counts support this clonotype. V is TRBV5-1 and J is TRBJ2-2; possible D gene TRBD1, 6 bases. The CDR3 runs 18 residues. Deletions cut 3 bases from V and 0 bases from J, with 18 bases between. Germline V gene lookup returns CDR1 SGHRS and CDR2 YFSETQ. The CDR3 region is CASSSHQRTAANTGELFF. DNA for the CDR3: TGCGCCAGCAGCTCTCACCAGAGGACAGCCGCGAACACCGGGGAGCTGTTTTTT.

This clonotype was detected ten times or more. V and J are TRBV10-3 and TRBJ2-1, with D tentatively TRBD2 (5 bases). Trimming left V 3 bases short and J 13 bases short, with 16 bases between. Germline V gene lookup returns CDR1 ENHRY and CDR2 SYGVKD. The CDR3 consists of 13 residues. For the CDR3, the DNA is TGTGCCATCAGTGAAACTCCGGGGTCCCTACAGTTCTTC. Protein product: CAISETPGSLQFF.

The table lists this clonotype with many counts. The genes are TRBV12-3 or TRBV12-4 and TRBJ1-4, with a tentative D call TRBD1 (6 bases). Trimming left V 5 bases short and J 8 bases short, with 21 bases between. The CDR3 extends over 16 amino acids. This chain's CDR3 is CASSTLVGASKEKLFF. CDR3 nucleotides: TGTGCCAGCAGTACTCTGGTGGGGGCCTCGAAGGAAAAACTGTTTTTT.

This rearrangement joins TRBV30 to TRBJ2-2; D remains ambiguous. CDR1 GTSNPN and CDR2 SVGIG come from the germline V gene (reference sequence). Trimming took 7 bases from V and 7 from J, leaving 13 bases between them. CDR3 length: 12 residues. The CDR3, as DNA: TGTGCCTCCAAGCGAGCGAGCGGGGAGCTGTTTTTT. Its translation is CASKRASGELFF.

This clonotype was found many times. The chain is built from TRBV29-1 and TRBJ2-4; D remains unclear. Germline V CDR1 and CDR2: SQVTM, ANQGSEA. CDR3 size: 12 residues. V dropped 5 bases and J dropped 0 bases, with 5 bases sitting between them. Written as DNA, the CDR3 is TGCAGCGTTAAGCTAGCCAAAAACATTCAGTACTTC. This sequence encodes CSVKLAKNIQYF. Supplemented by reference TRBV29-1 and TRBJ2-4, the full variable domain reads SAVISQKPSRDICQRGTSLTIQCQVDSQVTMMFWYRQQPGQSLTLIATANQGSEATYESGFVIDKFPISRPNLTFSTLTVSNMSPEDSSIYLCSVKLAKNIQYFGAGTRLSVL.

This clonotype came up many times. The chain links TRBV30 to TRBJ2-1, with unresolved D. Trimming cost V 2 bases and J 8 bases, with 10 bases left between them. The CDR3 extends over 12 amino acids. Germline V gene sequence: CDR1 GTSNPN, CDR2 SVGIG (reference sequence). The CDR3 loop is CAWSRWYDEQFF. The DNA of the CDR3 is TGTGCCTGGAGTAGGTGGTACGATGAGCAGTTCTTC.

This clonotype was picked up many times. The chain uses TRBV7-6 and TRBJ2-3; TRBD2 might be the D (5 bases). Germline CDR1 is SGHVS and CDR2 is FNYEAQ. The CDR3 runs to 16 residues. The V end was cut by 5 bases, the J end by 6 bases, with 21 bases between. The CDR3 is CASSPYRAEPKDTQYF. The CDR3 DNA reads TGTGCCAGCAGCCCTTATAGAGCGGAGCCTAAGGATACGCAGTATTTT.

In its sample, this clonotype was seen many times. V and J are TRBV6-5 and TRBJ2-1; 7 nucleotides line up with TRBD2. CDR1 and CDR2 (germline): MNHEY, SVGAGI. V lost 0 bases to trimming and J lost 13 bases; unmatched junction nucleotides: 0. There are 11 residues in the CDR3. The CDR3 nucleotides are TGTGCCAGCAGTTACTCGGGACTACAGTTCTTC. It translates to CASSYSGLQFF.